The clone carrying this TCR beta chain was recorded at least ten times. Preparation of the TCRbeta library was carried out with unique molecular identifiers. TCRdb fed the PCR reads into MiXCR, producing one record per CDR3 protein. The data show around 680,000 distinct CDR3 sequences, around 16% seen once. The data belong to a study of T-cell reconstitution after alpha-beta-depleted transplantation in children. Looked up from germline, CDR1 is SGHTA and CDR2 is FQGNSA. The CDR3 sequence is 14 residues long. J lost 7 bases, V lost 4 bases, and 7 bases had no gene match. V usage is TRBV7-2 and J usage is TRBJ1-5; 7 positions match TRBD1. Specimen: PBMCs from the stem cell graft donor, collected from the stem cell graft. The receptor was derived from a human donor who donated a stem cell graft to a child with acute myeloid leukemia. Here the CDR3 reads CASSSLGGSQPQHF. In DNA form, the CDR3 reads TGTGCCAGCAGCTCACTAGGGGGCAGCCAGCCCCAGCATTTT.